These 24 T cell receptor beta chains came from one sample sequenced in a study of cytomegalovirus exposure and HLA in healthy donors. The study ran its PCR with 60 Vbeta and 13 Jbeta primers. TCRdb keeps only in-frame clones here, not all; method: immunoSEQ multiplex PCR. Here the sample spans approximately 140,000 clones, roughly 80% being singletons. The sequenced material came from PBMCs. All receptors come from a middle-aged woman in good health and CMV-seronegative.

CDR3 coding DNA: TGTGCCACTGGAGGGGATGCAACTAATGAAAAACTGTTTTTT. The encoded protein is CATGGDATNEKLFF. The chain is built from TRBV19 and TRBJ1-4; the D gene is possibly TRBD1 (5 bases). Germline CDR1 and CDR2: LNHDA and SQIVND (reference sequence). The CDR3 extends over 14 amino acids. The V end was cut by 10 bases, the J end by 0 bases, with 12 bases between.

The J gene is TRBJ2-7, the V gene TRBV6-1; the match to TRBD1 covers 7 bases. J gave up 4 bases and V 6 bases, and 12 bases lay outside the gene matches. Germline V CDR1 and CDR2: MNHNS, SASEGT. This CDR3 has 15 amino acids. In nucleotides, the CDR3 is TGTGCCAGCAGCCCCCCGCCGGGACAGCGGTACGAGCAGTACTTC. Protein product: CASSPPPGQRYEQYF.

The chain is built from TRBV14 and TRBJ2-7, with unresolved D. Trimming removed 3 bases from V and 3 bases from J, with 3 bases in between. From germline, CDR1 is SGHDN and CDR2 FVKESK. CDR3 length equals 11 residues. CDR3 sequence (DNA): TGTGCCAGCAGCCAGTACTACGAGCAGTACTTC. Its protein product is CASSQYYEQYF.

This rearrangement joins TRBV7-3 to TRBJ2-2; TRBD1 aligns across 8 bases. Germline CDR1 is SGHTA and CDR2 is FQGTGA. V trimming: 7 bases; J trimming: 5 bases; junction bases outside the gene matches: 12. The CDR3 is made up of 16 amino acids. CDR3 in DNA: TGTGCCAGCAACACTAGGGCGACAGGGGAAACCGGGGAGCTGTTTTTT. This sequence encodes CASNTRATGETGELFF.

The CDR3 bases are TGTGCCAGCAGCCACCCCGGAGGGCGAGAGACCCAGTACTTC. Encoded protein: CASSHPGGRETQYF. V and J are TRBV13 and TRBJ2-5, with TRBD2 as a possible D gene (6 bases). The V gene's germline CDR1 is PRHDT and CDR2 FYEKMQ (reference sequence). Trimming pared 5 bases from V and 4 bases from J, leaving 14 bases between. The length of the CDR3 is 14 residues. Together with reference TRBV13 and TRBJ2-5, the CDR3 gives the full variable domain: AAGVIQSPRHLIKEKRETATLKCYPIPRHDTVYWYQQGPGQDPQFLISFYEKMQSDKGSIPDRFSAQQFSDYHSELNMSSLELGDSALYFCASSHPGGRETQYFGPGTRLLVL.

The J gene is TRBJ1-1, the V gene TRBV27, with TRBD1 as a possible D gene (5 bases). This CDR3 has 15 residues. CDR1 MNHEY and CDR2 SMNVEV come from the germline V gene (reference sequence). V lost 0 bases and J 5 bases, leaving 13 bases between the germline ends. The CDR3 sequence: CASSLSGGARTEAFF. CDR3 sequence (DNA): TGTGCCAGCAGTTTATCAGGAGGGGCGCGGACTGAAGCTTTCTTT.

The V and J genes are TRBV6-5 and TRBJ1-2, with 7 bases identical to TRBD1. CDR1 is MNHEY, CDR2 SVGAGI, per germline. V dropped 8 bases and J dropped 3; count of bases not matched to a gene: 6. This CDR3 has 13 amino acids. The CDR3 DNA follows: TGTGCCAGCTGGCCGACAGGGTACTATGGCTACACCTTC. This encodes CASWPTGYYGYTF.

The chain has TRBV7-6 and TRBJ1-3; 7 bases fit TRBD1. This CDR3 has 17 residues. The V segment lost 0 bases and the J segment 0 bases; nucleotides outside the gene matches: 5. In germline, CDR1 is SGHVS, CDR2 FNYEAQ. The chain's CDR3 is CASSLAGRGNSGNTIYF. The CDR3 coding sequence is TGTGCCAGCAGCTTAGCGGGCAGGGGGAACTCTGGAAACACCATATATTTT.

The chain couples TRBV18 to TRBJ1-2; a possible D gene is TRBD1 (6 bases). V was clipped by 3 bases and J by 5 bases, with 7 bases between them. Germline assignment: CDR1 KGHSH and CDR2 LQKENI. The length of the CDR3 is 12 residues. CDR3 sequence (DNA): TGTGCCAGCTCACCCCAGGGGTATGGCTACACCTTC. Translation gives CASSPQGYGYTF.

J is TRBJ2-7 and V is TRBV28; TRBD1 might be the D (6 bases). The germline V gene encodes CDR1 MDHEN and CDR2 SYDVKM. Trimming removed 5 bases at V and 0 bases at J, with 17 bases between. The CDR3 is made up of 16 amino acids. The CDR3 nucleotides read TGTGCCAGCAGTCCGCCTACAGGGCCAAGCTCCTACGAGCAGTACTTC. Translating gives CASSPPTGPSSYEQYF.

The V and J genes are TRBV19 and TRBJ2-3; TRBD1 agrees at 8 bases. The CDR3 sequence is 14 residues long. Germline V CDR1 and CDR2: LNHDA, SQIVND (reference sequence). Trimming removed 3 bases from V and 2 bases from J; junction bases left unmatched: 1. The DNA of the CDR3 is TGTGCCAGTAGTATGGACAGGGCCACAGATACGCAGTATTTT. Its protein product is CASSMDRATDTQYF.

The J gene is TRBJ1-1, the V gene TRBV4-3; possibly TRBD1 for D (5 bases). The CDR3 covers 16 residues. Trimming took 3 bases from V and 5 from J, leaving 19 bases between them. Germline V gene sequence: CDR1 LGHNA, CDR2 YSLEER. The CDR3 DNA is TGCGCCAGCAGCCATTCTTATAGCAGGGAATGGACTGAAGCTTTCTTT. Protein sequence: CASSHSYSREWTEAFF.

The J gene is TRBJ2-7, the V gene TRBV7-9; 9 nucleotides align to TRBD1. CDR1 is SEHNR and CDR2 is FQNEAQ in the germline V gene (reference sequence). V shed 5 bases, J shed 1 base, and the junction held 3 bases outside the gene matches. The CDR3 is made up of 14 amino acids. In DNA, the CDR3 is TGTGCCAGCAGCGGGACAGGGCTTTCCTACGAGCAGTACTTC. Translating it yields CASSGTGLSYEQYF.

The chain carries TRBV2 and TRBJ1-5, with D perhaps TRBD1 (6 bases). V was clipped by 6 bases and J by 4 bases, with 10 bases between them. This CDR3 spans 13 amino acids. In germline, CDR1 is SNHLY, CDR2 FYNNEI. The CDR3 DNA reads TGTGCCAGCAGCCAGGACAGTAATCAGCCCCAGCATTTT. Encoded protein: CASSQDSNQPQHF.

The J gene is TRBJ2-7, the V gene TRBV5-6; D is possibly TRBD2 (7 bases). The CDR3 contains 15 residues. The V gene's germline CDR1 is SGHDT and CDR2 YYEEEE. Trimming took off 4 bases at V and 0 bases at J, with 14 bases between the two ends. The DNA for the CDR3 is TGTGCCAGCAGCCTGGGGGGGCTTACCTCCTACGAGCAGTACTTC. Encoded protein: CASSLGGLTSYEQYF.

In its sample, this clone was seen a few times. The chain combines TRBV19 with TRBJ1-5; D gene ambiguous. Germline-derived CDR1 and CDR2 are LNHDA and SQIVND (reference sequence). The CDR3 runs 14 residues. V gave up 0 bases and J gave up 7 bases, with 10 bases separating them. The CDR3 loop is CASSIEATRQPQHF. In DNA form, the CDR3 reads TGTGCCAGTAGTATAGAGGCAACCCGACAGCCCCAGCATTTT.

This sequence joins TRBV4-2 and TRBJ1-4; 9 nucleotides align to TRBD1. This CDR3 spans 17 amino acids. J lost 2 bases, V lost 2 bases, and 6 bases had no gene match. The V gene's germline CDR1 is LGHNA and CDR2 YNFKEQ. The CDR3 DNA reads TGTGCCAGCAGCCAACCTACCGACAGGGGGACTAATGAAAAACTGTTTTTT. Translating gives CASSQPTDRGTNEKLFF.

This clone was found once. DNA of the CDR3: TGCAGCGTTGAGGGACAGGGGACGTTTGGCTACACCTTC. Residues: CSVEGQGTFGYTF. The chain uses TRBV29-1 and TRBJ1-2, with TRBD1 matching over 10 bases. The CDR3 runs 13 residues. V trimming: 3 bases; J trimming: 7 bases; junction bases outside the gene matches: 5. From germline, CDR1 is SQVTM and CDR2 ANQGSEA. Full variable domain (rest looked up from reference TRBV29-1 and TRBJ1-2): SAVISQKPSRDICQRGTSLTIQCQVDSQVTMMFWYRQQPGQSLTLIATANQGSEATYESGFVIDKFPISRPNLTFSTLTVSNMSPEDSSIYLCSVEGQGTFGYTFGSGTRLTVV.

The rearrangement links TRBV11-2 to TRBJ2-7, with 10 bases matching TRBD1. Germline CDR1 SGHAT, CDR2 FQNNGV. The CDR3 covers 15 residues. After removal of 3 bases from V and 6 bases from J, the junction contained 8 bases not matched to a gene. CDR3 loop: CASSFLTGGGSEQYF. The CDR3 bases are TGTGCCAGCAGCTTCCTGACAGGGGGCGGATCCGAGCAGTACTTC.

Worth noting for this clone: One junction end does not reproduce the germline sequence, and a read error may be involved. V and J are TRBV27 and TRBJ2-7, with TRBD1 identical over 9 bases. The CDR3 length is 14 residues. The germline V gene encodes CDR1 MNHEY and CDR2 SMNVEV (reference sequence). The CDR3 bases are TGTGCCAGCATTTTACAGGGGGCCCTCTACGAGCAGTACTTC. It translates to CASILQGALYEQYF.

The rearrangement links TRBV19 to TRBJ1-5; 9 positions match TRBD1. The J segment lost 3 bases and the V segment lost 9 bases, leaving 12 bases of the junction unmatched. Germline assignment: CDR1 LNHDA and CDR2 SQIVND (reference sequence). This CDR3 is built from 16 residues. The CDR3 region has the DNA TGTGCCAGCCGGAGCCGGACAGGGGAAATCAATCAGCCCCAGCATTTT. This translates into CASRSRTGEINQPQHF.

This clone was counted a few times. The chain has TRBV19 and TRBJ1-4, with D possibly matching TRBD1 (6 bases). This CDR3 is 15 amino acids long. Per the germline V gene, CDR1 is LNHDA and CDR2 is SQIVND (reference sequence). Trimming removed 4 bases at V and 8 bases at J, with 17 bases between. The chain's CDR3 is CASSTSGALGEKLFF. CDR3 in DNA: TGTGCCAGTAGTACTTCAGGGGCCCTAGGAGAAAAACTGTTTTTT.

The rearrangement uses TRBV4-2 and TRBJ2-3; TRBD2 aligns across 13 bases. Germline values: CDR1 LGHNA, CDR2 YNFKEQ. Unmatched junction bases numbered 12, after V lost 4 bases and J lost 5 bases. The CDR3 runs 18 residues. CDR3 protein: CASSRSHKLAGGQDTQYF. CDR3 sequence (DNA): TGTGCCAGCAGCCGCTCCCACAAACTAGCGGGGGGGCAAGATACGCAGTATTTT.

The chain joins TRBV27 to TRBJ1-6, with a weak D call TRBD1 (5 bases). CDR1 and CDR2 (germline): MNHEY, SMNVEV (reference sequence). V was shortened by 5 bases and J by 3 bases, with 5 bases between the two germline ends. The CDR3 is 13 residues long. Here the CDR3 DNA reads TGTGCCAGCAGTGACAGCTATAATTCACCCCTCCACTTT. It yields the protein CASSDSYNSPLHF.